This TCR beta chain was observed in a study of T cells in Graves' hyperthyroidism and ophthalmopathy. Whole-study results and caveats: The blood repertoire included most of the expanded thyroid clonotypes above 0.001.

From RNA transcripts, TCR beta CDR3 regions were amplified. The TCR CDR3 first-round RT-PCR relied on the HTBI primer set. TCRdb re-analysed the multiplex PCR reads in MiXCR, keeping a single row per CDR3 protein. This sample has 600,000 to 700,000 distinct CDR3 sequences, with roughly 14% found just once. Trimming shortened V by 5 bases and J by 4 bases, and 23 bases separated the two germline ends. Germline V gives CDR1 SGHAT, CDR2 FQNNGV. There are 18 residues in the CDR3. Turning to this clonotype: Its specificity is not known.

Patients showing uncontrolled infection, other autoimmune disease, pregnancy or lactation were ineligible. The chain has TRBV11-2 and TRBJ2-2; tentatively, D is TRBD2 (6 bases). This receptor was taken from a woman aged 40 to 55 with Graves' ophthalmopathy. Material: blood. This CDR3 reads CASSPRAGGAIGTGELFF. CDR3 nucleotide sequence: TGTGCCAGCAGCCCACGGGCAGGCGGGGCGATCGGCACCGGGGAGCTGTTTTTT.